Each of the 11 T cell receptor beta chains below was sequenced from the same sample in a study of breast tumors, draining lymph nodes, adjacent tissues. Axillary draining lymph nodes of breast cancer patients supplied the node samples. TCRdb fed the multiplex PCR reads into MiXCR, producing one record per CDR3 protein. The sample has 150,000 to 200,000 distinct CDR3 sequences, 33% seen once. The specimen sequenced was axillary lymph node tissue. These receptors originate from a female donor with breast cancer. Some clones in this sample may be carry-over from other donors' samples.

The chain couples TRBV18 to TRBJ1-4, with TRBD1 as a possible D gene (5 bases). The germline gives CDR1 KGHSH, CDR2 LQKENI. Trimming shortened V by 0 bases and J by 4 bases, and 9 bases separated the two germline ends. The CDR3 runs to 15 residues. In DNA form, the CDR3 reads TGTGCCAGCTCACCACCGGGACTAGTTAATGAAAAACTGTTTTTT. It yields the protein CASSPPGLVNEKLFF. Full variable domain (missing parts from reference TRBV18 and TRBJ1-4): NAGVMQNPRHLVRRRGQEARLRCSPMKGHSHVYWYRQLPEEGLKFMVYLQKENIIDESGMPKERFSAEFPKEGPSILRIQQVVRGDSAAYFCASSPPGLVNEKLFFGSGTQLSVL.

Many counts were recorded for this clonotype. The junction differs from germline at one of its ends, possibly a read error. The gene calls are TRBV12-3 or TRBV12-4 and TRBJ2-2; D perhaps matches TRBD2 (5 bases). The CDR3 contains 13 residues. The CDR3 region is CASRLGSSGEPFF. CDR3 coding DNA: TGTGCCAGCAGACTAGGAAGTTCCGGGGAGCCGTTTTTT.

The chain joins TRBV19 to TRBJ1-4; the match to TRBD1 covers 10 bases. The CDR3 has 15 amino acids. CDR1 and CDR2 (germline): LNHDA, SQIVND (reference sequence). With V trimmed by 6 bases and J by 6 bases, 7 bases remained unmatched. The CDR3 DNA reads TGTGCCAGTAGACCCGCCGGGACAGGGGATGAAAAACTGTTTTTT. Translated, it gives CASRPAGTGDEKLFF.

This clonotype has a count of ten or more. In DNA form, the CDR3 reads TGTGCCAGCACCACAGGGGGAAACACCATATATTTT. As protein: CASTTGGNTIYF. The chain carries TRBV6-5 and TRBJ1-3; possible D gene TRBD1, 6 bases. Germline V gene sequence: CDR1 MNHEY, CDR2 SVGAGI. This CDR3 has 12 residues. Trimming removed 7 bases from V and 4 bases from J, with 8 bases in between.

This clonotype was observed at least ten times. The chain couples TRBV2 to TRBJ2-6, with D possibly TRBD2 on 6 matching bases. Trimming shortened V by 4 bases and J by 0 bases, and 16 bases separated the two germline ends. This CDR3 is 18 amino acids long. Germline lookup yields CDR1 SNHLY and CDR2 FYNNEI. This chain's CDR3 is CASSGSTGASSGANVLTF. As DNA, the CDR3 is TGTGCCAGCAGTGGGTCGACGGGAGCTAGCTCTGGGGCCAACGTCCTGACTTTC.

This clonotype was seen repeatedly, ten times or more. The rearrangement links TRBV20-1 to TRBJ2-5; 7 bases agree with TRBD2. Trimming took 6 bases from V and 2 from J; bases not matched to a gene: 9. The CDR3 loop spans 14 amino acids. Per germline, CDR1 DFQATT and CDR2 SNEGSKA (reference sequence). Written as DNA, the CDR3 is TGCAGTGCGGGGGGGGGTGCGGTGCAAGAGACCCAGTACTTC. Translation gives CSAGGGAVQETQYF.

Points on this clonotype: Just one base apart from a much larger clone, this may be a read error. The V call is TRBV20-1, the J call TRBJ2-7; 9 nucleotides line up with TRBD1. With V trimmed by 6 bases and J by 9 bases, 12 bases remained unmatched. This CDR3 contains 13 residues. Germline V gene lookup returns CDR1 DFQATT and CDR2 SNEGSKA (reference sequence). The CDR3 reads CSASRTGEHAQYF. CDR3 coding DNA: TGCAGTGCCTCAAGGACAGGGGAGCACGCGCAGTACTTC.

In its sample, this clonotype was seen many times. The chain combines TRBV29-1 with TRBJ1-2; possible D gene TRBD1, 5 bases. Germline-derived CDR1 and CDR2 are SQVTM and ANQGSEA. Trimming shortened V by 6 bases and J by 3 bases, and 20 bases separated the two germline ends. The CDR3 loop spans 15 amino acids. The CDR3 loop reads CSVTAPRQFYYGYTF. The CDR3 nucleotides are TGCAGCGTCACGGCCCCGAGACAGTTCTACTATGGCTACACCTTC.

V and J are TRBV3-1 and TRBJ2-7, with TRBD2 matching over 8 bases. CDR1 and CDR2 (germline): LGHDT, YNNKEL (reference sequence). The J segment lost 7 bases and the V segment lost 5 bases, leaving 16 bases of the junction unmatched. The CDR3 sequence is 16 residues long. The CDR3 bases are TGTGCCAGCAGCTATTTAACCAGCGGGAGAACGTGGGAGCAGTACTTC. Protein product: CASSYLTSGRTWEQYF.

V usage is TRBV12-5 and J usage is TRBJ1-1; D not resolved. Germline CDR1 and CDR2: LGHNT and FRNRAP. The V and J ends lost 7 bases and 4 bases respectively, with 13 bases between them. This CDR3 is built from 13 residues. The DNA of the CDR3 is TGTGCTAGTGCCCAGCTAGGGAGCACTGAAGCTTTCTTT. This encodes CASAQLGSTEAFF.

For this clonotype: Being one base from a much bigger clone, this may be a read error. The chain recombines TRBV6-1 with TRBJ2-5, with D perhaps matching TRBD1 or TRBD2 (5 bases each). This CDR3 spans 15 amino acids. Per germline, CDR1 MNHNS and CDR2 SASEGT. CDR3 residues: CANTGTALLWETLYF. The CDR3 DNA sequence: TGTGCCAATACCGGGACCGCCCTTCTATGGGAGACCCTGTACTTC.